The T cell receptor (beta chain) under discussion was sequenced for a study of identical twins. Ten or more counts support this clonotype. TCRdb processed the 5' RACE reads anew with MiXCR; each CDR3 protein has one entry. In the table there are around 160,000 distinct CDR3 sequences, roughly 3.5% of which are singletons. The CDR3 runs to 12 residues. The V gene lost 5 bases and the J gene lost 0 bases, with 7 bases spanning the gap. Germline V gene data show CDR1 as GTSNPN and CDR2 as SVGIG (reference sequence). The receptor was isolated from a man between 18 and 35 years old in good health. The specimen sequenced was memory T cells sorted from blood. The J gene is TRBJ1-1, the V gene TRBV30; D gene ambiguous. DNA for the CDR3: TGTGCCTGGTCCCGGATGAACACTGAAGCTTTCTTT. This sequence encodes CAWSRMNTEAFF.